The 18 T cell receptor beta chains given below trace back to one sample, sequenced in a study of radiotherapy plus CTLA-4 blockade in lung cancer. Assay: immunoSEQ multiplex PCR; the TCRdb copy retains only in-frame clones and omits some. The table records around 45,000 clones, 73% of them present only once. Material: peripheral blood, obtained from a patient treated with radiotherapy plus ipilimumab. The receptors come from a human donor with non-small cell lung cancer who had a complete response to radiotherapy plus ipilimumab.

This clone rates as medium-sized. The chain has TRBV7-2 and TRBJ2-7, with TRBD1 matching over 8 bases. The CDR3 contains 17 residues. Germline values: CDR1 SGHTA, CDR2 FQGNSA. J lost 1 base, V lost 3 bases, and 11 bases had no gene match. This CDR3 is CASSFSSPGTGSYEQYF. As DNA, the CDR3 is TGTGCCAGCAGCTTCTCTAGTCCCGGGACAGGTTCCTACGAGCAGTACTTC. Looking up the rest from reference TRBV7-2 and TRBJ2-7 gives the full variable domain: GAGVSQSPSNKVTEKGKDVELRCDPISGHTALYWYRQSLGQGLEFLIYFQGNSAPDKSGLPSDRFSAERTGGSVSTLTIQRTQQEDSAVYLCASSFSSPGTGSYEQYFGPGTRLTVT.

This sequence joins TRBV19 and TRBJ2-1, with D possibly TRBD1 on 5 matching bases. Trimming removed 7 bases from V and 3 bases from J, with 16 bases in between. CDR3 size: 15 residues. The germline CDR1 and CDR2 sequences are LNHDA and SQIVND (reference sequence). CDR3 DNA sequence: TGTGCCAGTACCAGAGAAGGAGACAGCTACAATGAGCAGTTCTTC. Amino acid sequence: CASTREGDSYNEQFF.

This chain links TRBV4-2 with TRBJ2-4; D remains ambiguous. The V gene lost 1 base and the J gene lost 4 bases, with 11 bases spanning the gap. This CDR3 has 15 amino acids. The V gene's germline CDR1 is LGHNA and CDR2 YNFKEQ. CDR3: CASSQGPLGKNIQYF. The CDR3 DNA sequence: TGTGCCAGCAGCCAAGGTCCCCTCGGGAAAAACATTCAGTACTTC.

The chain uses TRBV9 and TRBJ1-6, with 7 positions matching TRBD1. From germline, CDR1 is SGDLS and CDR2 YYNGEE. J gave up 7 bases and V 2 bases, and 6 bases lay outside the gene matches. The CDR3 spans 15 residues. In nucleotides, the CDR3 is TGTGCCAGCAGCGTTTTTCAGGGGGACAATTCACCCCTCCACTTT. Residues: CASSVFQGDNSPLHF.

This clone was found a few times. The chain couples TRBV28 to TRBJ2-3, with 8 bases matching TRBD2. V shed 5 bases, J shed 0 bases, and the junction held 13 bases outside the gene matches. Germline CDR1 and CDR2: MDHEN and SYDVKM. The CDR3 spans 18 residues. For the CDR3, the DNA is TGTGCCAGCAGTGCACCCGGGACTAGACCTACTAGCACAGATACGCAGTATTTT. Translated: CASSAPGTRPTSTDTQYF.

CDR3 amino acids: CASSQGVDSGLETQYF. The CDR3 DNA sequence: TGCGCCAGCAGCCAAGGTGTGGACAGTGGGTTAGAGACCCAGTACTTC. The chain recombines TRBV4-1 with TRBJ2-5, with D perhaps TRBD1 (6 bases). V was clipped by 1 base and J by 4 bases, with 16 bases between them. CDR1 and CDR2 from the germline V gene are MGHRA and YSYEKL. The CDR3 contains 16 residues.

This clone was detected a few times. This chain uses TRBV5-6 with TRBJ2-2; perhaps TRBD2 as D (5 bases). Trimming removed 1 base at V and 8 bases at J, with 15 bases between. This CDR3 contains 15 residues. CDR1 is SGHDT and CDR2 is YYEEEE in the germline V gene. CDR3 DNA sequence: TGTGCCAGCAGCTTGTGGACTCCCCTGTCAGGGGAGCTGTTTTTT. The encoded protein is CASSLWTPLSGELFF. Combining the CDR3 with reference TRBV5-6 and TRBJ2-2 gives the whole variable domain DAGVTQSPTHLIKTRGQQVTLRCSPKSGHDTVSWYQQALGQGPQFIFQYYEEEERQRGNFPDRFSGHQFPNYSSELNVNALLLGDSALYLCASSLWTPLSGELFFGEGSRLTVL.

CDR3 coding DNA: TGTGCTAGTGGTTTGACAACCGGGACAGGGTTCTACAATGAGCAGTTCTTC. Residues: CASGLTTGTGFYNEQFF. The chain combines TRBV12-5 with TRBJ2-1, with 9 bases matching TRBD1. Germline-derived CDR1 and CDR2 are LGHNT and FRNRAP. CDR3 length equals 17 residues. V was pared by 2 bases and J by 3 bases, with 8 bases of the junction left unmatched.

DNA of the CDR3: TGTGCCAGCCAGTCCGGGACAGGGCGCCCAGATACGCAGTATTTT. Its translation: CASQSGTGRPDTQYF. V gene TRBV19 combines with J gene TRBJ2-3, with TRBD1 matching over 9 bases. With 9 bases clipped from V and 4 bases from J, the junction kept 11 bases outside the gene matches. The germline CDR1 and CDR2 sequences are LNHDA and SQIVND (reference sequence). This CDR3 is 15 amino acids long.

The rearrangement joins TRBV4-3 to TRBJ1-2, with TRBD1 matching 10 bases. Germline assignment: CDR1 LGHNA and CDR2 YSLEER. Trimming removed 2 bases from V and 3 bases from J; junction bases left unmatched: 12. The CDR3 is 18 amino acids. In nucleotides, the CDR3 is TGCGCCAGCAGCCAAAACGGCCGGGACAGGGGAGCAGACTATGGCTACACCTTC. Its translation is CASSQNGRDRGADYGYTF.

The chain recombines TRBV7-2 with TRBJ1-6, with TRBD1 identical over 7 bases. Germline V gene data show CDR1 as SGHTA and CDR2 as FQGNSA. The J segment lost 10 bases and the V segment lost 5 bases, leaving 8 bases of the junction unmatched. The CDR3 extends over 14 amino acids. Here the CDR3 reads CASSPRTGNSPLHF. The CDR3 coding sequence is TGTGCCAGCAGCCCCAGGACAGGCAACTCACCCCTCCACTTT. The variable domain in full, completed from reference TRBV7-2 and TRBJ1-6, reads GAGVSQSPSNKVTEKGKDVELRCDPISGHTALYWYRQSLGQGLEFLIYFQGNSAPDKSGLPSDRFSAERTGGSVSTLTIQRTQQEDSAVYLCASSPRTGNSPLHFGNGTRLTVT.

There are a few counts of this clone. CDR3 DNA: TGTGCCAGCGGCCTGACTACAGGGCCTCGTCAGCCCCAGCATTTT. It specifies CASGLTTGPRQPQHF. The rearrangement links TRBV7-8 to TRBJ1-5; a weak D match, TRBD1 (6 bases). Trimming removed 8 bases at V and 6 bases at J, with 20 bases between. In germline, CDR1 is SGHVS, CDR2 FQNEAQ. The CDR3 length is 15 residues.

The chain joins TRBV18 to TRBJ2-7, with a weak D call TRBD1 (5 bases). V gave up 6 bases and J gave up 2 bases, with 14 bases separating them. The CDR3 length is 14 residues. Germline CDR1 and CDR2: KGHSH and LQKENI. The CDR3 region has the DNA TGTGCCAGCTCCCTACACAGGCTTGCCTACGAGCAGTACTTC. This sequence encodes CASSLHRLAYEQYF.

The gene calls are TRBV9 and TRBJ1-2; D perhaps matches TRBD1 (5 bases). The CDR3 has 16 amino acids. The germline V gene encodes CDR1 SGDLS and CDR2 YYNGEE. The V gene lost 2 bases and the J gene lost 3 bases, with 17 bases spanning the gap. The CDR3 DNA is TGTGCCAGCAGCGTGGGCGGGACGGGCTACCACTATGGCTACACCTTC. Translating it yields CASSVGGTGYHYGYTF.

The chain carries TRBV7-2 and TRBJ2-5; 10 bases line up with TRBD2. The junction had 8 bases not matched to a gene; V was cut back by 5 bases and J by 2 bases. The germline V gene encodes CDR1 SGHTA and CDR2 FQGNSA. This CDR3 region has 16 residues. CDR3 sequence reads: CASSKGLARTQETQYF. The CDR3 bases are TGTGCCAGCAGCAAGGGACTAGCGAGAACGCAAGAGACCCAGTACTTC.

The V call is TRBV4-2, the J call TRBJ2-3, with D possibly TRBD2 on 6 matching bases. The V and J ends lost 0 bases and 8 bases respectively, with 12 bases between them. There are 14 residues in the CDR3. CDR1 and CDR2 (germline): LGHNA, YNFKEQ. CDR3 bases: TGTGCCAGCAGCCAAGATTCGTGGACTACTACGCAGTATTTT. It encodes CASSQDSWTTTQYF.

The rearrangement uses TRBV6-5 and TRBJ1-2; D might be TRBD1 (5 bases). V was clipped by 2 bases and J by 2 bases, with 12 bases between them. This CDR3 is 15 amino acids long. Germline CDR1 MNHEY, CDR2 SVGAGI. CDR3 sequence: CASSYTNRKNYGYTF. CDR3 DNA: TGTGCCAGCAGTTACACCAACAGGAAGAACTATGGCTACACCTTC.

The rearrangement links TRBV12-5 to TRBJ2-2, with D maybe TRBD2 (5 bases). Trimming stripped 8 bases from V and 5 bases from J, with 12 bases between. The CDR3 has 13 amino acids. Germline loops: CDR1 LGHNT, CDR2 FRNRAP. As DNA, the CDR3 is TGTGCTAGTAGCCGGGAAACAACCGGGGAGCTGTTTTTT. As protein: CASSRETTGELFF.